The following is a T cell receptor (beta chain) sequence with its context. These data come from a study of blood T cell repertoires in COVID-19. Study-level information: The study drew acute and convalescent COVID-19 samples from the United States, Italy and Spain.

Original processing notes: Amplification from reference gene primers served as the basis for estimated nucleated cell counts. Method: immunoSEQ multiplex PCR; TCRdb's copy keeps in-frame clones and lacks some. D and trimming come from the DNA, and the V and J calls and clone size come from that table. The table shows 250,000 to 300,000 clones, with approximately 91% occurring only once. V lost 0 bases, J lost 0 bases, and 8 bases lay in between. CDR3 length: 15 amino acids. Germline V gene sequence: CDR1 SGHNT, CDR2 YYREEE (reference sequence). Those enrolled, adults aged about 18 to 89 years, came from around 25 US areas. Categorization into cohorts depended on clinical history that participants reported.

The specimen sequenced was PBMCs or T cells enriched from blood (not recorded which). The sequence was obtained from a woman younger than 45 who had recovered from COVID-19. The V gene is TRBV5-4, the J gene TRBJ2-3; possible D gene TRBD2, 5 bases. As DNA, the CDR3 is TGTGCCAGCAGCTTGGTTGGCGGGAGCACAGATACGCAGTATTTT. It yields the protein CASSLVGGSTDTQYF.